This TCR beta chain was found in a study of a mutant IDH1 vaccine in newly diagnosed glioma. The study, taken as a whole, reports: Patients mounted vaccine-induced immune responses in 80% to 95% of cases.

Germline V CDR1 and CDR2: MNHNS, SASEGT. The CDR3 runs 12 residues. Time point meaning: baseline, week 1 (first vaccination visit). As for treatment: pre-vaccination baseline after standard-of-care therapy. Comments on this clone: No antigen is known for it. An end of the junction does not agree with germline; a read error may underlie this.

TCRdb keeps only in-frame clones here, not all; method: immunoSEQ multiplex PCR. The table records 15,000 to 20,000 clones, just under 97% of them present only once. The J gene is TRBJ1-2, the V gene TRBV6-1, with D possibly TRBD1 on 6 matching bases. The specimen comprised peripheral blood mononuclear cells (PBMCs), sampled from a glioma patient treated with radiotherapy, temozolomide or both. This receptor was obtained from a young woman with glioma. Some clones in this sample may be carry-over from other donors' samples. CDR3 sequence: CASSALFGDTCF. The DNA for the CDR3 is TGTGCCAGCAGTGCCCTGTTCGGGGACACCTGCTTC.